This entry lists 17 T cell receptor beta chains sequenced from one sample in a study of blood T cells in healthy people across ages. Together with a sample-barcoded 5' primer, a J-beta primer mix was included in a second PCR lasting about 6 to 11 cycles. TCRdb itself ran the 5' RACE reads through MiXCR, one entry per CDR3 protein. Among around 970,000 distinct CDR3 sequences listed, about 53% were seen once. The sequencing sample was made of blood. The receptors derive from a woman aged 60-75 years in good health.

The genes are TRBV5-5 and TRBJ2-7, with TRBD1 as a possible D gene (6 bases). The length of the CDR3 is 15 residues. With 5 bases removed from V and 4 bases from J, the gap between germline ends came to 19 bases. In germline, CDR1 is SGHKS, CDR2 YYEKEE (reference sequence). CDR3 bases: TGTGCCAGCAGTCGAGTAGGGACAATGGAATACGAGCAGTACTTC. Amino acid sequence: CASSRVGTMEYEQYF. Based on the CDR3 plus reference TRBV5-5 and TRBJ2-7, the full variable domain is DAGVTQSPTHLIKTRGQQVTLRCSPISGHKSVSWYQQVLGQGPQFIFQYYEKEERGRGNFPDRFSARQFPNYSSELNVNALLLGDSALYLCASSRVGTMEYEQYFGPGTRLTVT.

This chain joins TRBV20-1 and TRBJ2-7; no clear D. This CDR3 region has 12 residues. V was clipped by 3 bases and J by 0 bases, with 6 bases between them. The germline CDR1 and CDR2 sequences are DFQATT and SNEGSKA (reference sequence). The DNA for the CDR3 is TGCAGTGCTAGGGGTAACTCCTACGAGCAGTACTTC. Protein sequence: CSARGNSYEQYF.

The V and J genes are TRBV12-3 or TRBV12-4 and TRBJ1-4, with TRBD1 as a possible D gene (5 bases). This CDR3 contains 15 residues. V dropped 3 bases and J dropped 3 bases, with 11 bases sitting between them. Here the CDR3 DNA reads TGTGCCAGCAGTTTGTTTGGGGGACCTAATGAAAAACTGTTTTTT. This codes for CASSLFGGPNEKLFF.

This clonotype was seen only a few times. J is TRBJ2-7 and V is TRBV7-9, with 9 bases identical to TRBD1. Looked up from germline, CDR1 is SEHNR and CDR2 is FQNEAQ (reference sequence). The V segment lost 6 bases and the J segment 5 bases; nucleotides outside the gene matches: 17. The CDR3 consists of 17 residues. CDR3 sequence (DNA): TGTGCCAGCAGTCAATGGCCGGAGGGACAGGGCTTACACGAGCAGTACTTC. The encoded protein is CASSQWPEGQGLHEQYF.

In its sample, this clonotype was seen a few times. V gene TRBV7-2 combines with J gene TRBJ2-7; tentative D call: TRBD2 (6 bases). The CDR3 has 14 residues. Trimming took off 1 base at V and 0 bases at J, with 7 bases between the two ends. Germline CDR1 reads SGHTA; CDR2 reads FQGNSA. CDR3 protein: CASSLGGVSYEQYF. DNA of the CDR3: TGTGCCAGCAGCTTAGGGGGGGTCTCCTACGAGCAGTACTTC.

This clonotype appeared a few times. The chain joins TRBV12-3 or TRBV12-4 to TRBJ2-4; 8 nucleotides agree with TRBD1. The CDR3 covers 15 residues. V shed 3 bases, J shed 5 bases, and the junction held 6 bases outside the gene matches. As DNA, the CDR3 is TGTGCCAGCAGTTTTGGACAGGGTAGGGAAAACATTCAGTACTTC. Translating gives CASSFGQGRENIQYF.

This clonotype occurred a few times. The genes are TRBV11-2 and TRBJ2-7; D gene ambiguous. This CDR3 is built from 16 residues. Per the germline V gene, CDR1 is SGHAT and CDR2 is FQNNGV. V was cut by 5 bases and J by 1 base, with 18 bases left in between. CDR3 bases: TGTGCCAGCAGCCCCGATCAGGTTTATGGATCCTACGAGCAGTACTTC. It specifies CASSPDQVYGSYEQYF. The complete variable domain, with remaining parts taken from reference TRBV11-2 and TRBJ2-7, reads EAGVAQSPRYKIIEKRQSVAFWCNPISGHATLYWYQQILGQGPKLLIQFQNNGVVDDSQLPKDRFSAERLKGVDSTLKIQPAKLEDSAVYLCASSPDQVYGSYEQYFGPGTRLTVT.

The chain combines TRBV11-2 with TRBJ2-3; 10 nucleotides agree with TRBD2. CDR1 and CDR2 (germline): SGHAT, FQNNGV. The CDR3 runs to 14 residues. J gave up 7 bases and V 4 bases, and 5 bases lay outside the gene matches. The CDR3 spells CASSSGTSAYTQYF. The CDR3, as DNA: TGTGCCAGCAGCTCCGGGACTAGCGCTTATACGCAGTATTTT.

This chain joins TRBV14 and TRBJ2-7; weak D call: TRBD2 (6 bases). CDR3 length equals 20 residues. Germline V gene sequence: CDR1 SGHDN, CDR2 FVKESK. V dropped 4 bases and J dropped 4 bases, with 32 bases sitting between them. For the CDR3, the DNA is TGTGCCAGCAGCCCCCGCCCGTCCGGTAACGGCGGTAGCGGAAATTACGAGCAGTACTTC. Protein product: CASSPRPSGNGGSGNYEQYF.

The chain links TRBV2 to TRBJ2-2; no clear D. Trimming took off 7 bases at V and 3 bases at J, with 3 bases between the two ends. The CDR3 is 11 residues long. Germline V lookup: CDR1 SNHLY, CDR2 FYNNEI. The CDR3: CASIDTGELFF. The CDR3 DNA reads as TGTGCCAGCATTGACACCGGGGAGCTGTTTTTT.

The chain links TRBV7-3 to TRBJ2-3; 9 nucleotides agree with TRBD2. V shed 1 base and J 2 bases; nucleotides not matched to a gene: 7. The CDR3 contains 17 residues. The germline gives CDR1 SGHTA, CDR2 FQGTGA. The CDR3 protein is CASSLRVAGGPTDTQYF. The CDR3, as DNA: TGTGCCAGCAGCTTAAGGGTGGCGGGAGGGCCCACAGATACGCAGTATTTT.

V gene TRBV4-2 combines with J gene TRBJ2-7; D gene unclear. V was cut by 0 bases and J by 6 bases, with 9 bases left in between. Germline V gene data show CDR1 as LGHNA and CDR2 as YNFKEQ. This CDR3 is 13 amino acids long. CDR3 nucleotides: TGTGCCAGCAGCCAAGATCACCCGTTCGAGCAGTACTTC. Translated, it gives CASSQDHPFEQYF.

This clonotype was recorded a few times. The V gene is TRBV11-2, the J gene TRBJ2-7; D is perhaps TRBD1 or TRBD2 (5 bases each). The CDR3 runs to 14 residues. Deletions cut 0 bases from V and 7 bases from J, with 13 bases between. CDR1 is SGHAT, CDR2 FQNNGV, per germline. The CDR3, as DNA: TGTGCCAGCAGCTTAGACCGGGACCGACTGGAGCAGTACTTC. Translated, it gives CASSLDRDRLEQYF.

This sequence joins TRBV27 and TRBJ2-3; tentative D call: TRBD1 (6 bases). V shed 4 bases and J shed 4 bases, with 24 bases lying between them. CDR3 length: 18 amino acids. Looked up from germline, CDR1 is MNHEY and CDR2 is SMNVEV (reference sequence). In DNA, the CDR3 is TGTGCCAGCAGTTCGAGGCGACTGAGCAGGGGACACGCAGATACGCAGTATTTT. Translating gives CASSSRRLSRGHADTQYF.

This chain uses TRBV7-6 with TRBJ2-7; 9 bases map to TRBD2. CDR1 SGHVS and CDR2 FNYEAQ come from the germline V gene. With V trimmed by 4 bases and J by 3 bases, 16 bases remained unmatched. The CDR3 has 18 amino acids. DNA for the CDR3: TGTGCCAGCAGCTCACGGGGCATTGACGGGACTAGCTACTACGAGCAGTACTTC. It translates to CASSSRGIDGTSYYEQYF.

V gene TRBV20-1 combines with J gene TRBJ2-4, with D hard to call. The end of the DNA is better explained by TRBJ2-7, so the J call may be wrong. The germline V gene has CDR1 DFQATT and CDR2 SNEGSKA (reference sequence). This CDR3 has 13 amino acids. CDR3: CSASSGTHREQYF. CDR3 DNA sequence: TGCAGTGCTAGTAGTGGCACTCACCGCGAGCAGTACTTC.

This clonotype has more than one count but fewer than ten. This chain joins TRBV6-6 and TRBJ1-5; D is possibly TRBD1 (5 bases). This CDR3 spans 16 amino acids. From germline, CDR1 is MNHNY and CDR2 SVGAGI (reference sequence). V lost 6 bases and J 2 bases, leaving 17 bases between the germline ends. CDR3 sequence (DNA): TGTGCCAGCAGCTCCCTGGCAGGGTCTCGCAATCAGCCCCAGCATTTT. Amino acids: CASSSLAGSRNQPQHF.